The 18 T cell receptor beta chains given below trace back to one sample, sequenced in a study of blood T cell repertoires in COVID-19. TCRdb keeps only in-frame clones here, not all; method: immunoSEQ multiplex PCR. The sample includes 110,000 to 150,000 clones, about 86% of them seen just once. The sequencing input was peripheral blood. These TCRs come from a woman in her sixties with acute or convalescent COVID-19.

The chain employs TRBV6-4 and TRBJ2-3; 11 nucleotides match TRBD2. Trimming took 2 bases from V and 4 from J; bases not matched to a gene: 5. This CDR3 is 16 amino acids long. Germline V gene sequence: CDR1 MRHNA, CDR2 SNTAGT. This CDR3 reads CASSDLLAGVPDTQYF. For the CDR3, the DNA is TGTGCCAGCAGTGACCTACTAGCGGGGGTGCCAGATACGCAGTATTTT.

This rearrangement joins TRBV18 to TRBJ2-7; 8 bases match TRBD1. The CDR3 runs to 14 residues. Germline lookup yields CDR1 KGHSH and CDR2 LQKENI. V lost 5 bases, J lost 3 bases, and 6 bases stayed unmatched. For the CDR3, the DNA is TGTGCCAGCTCAACGACAGGGGAATACTACGAGCAGTACTTC. Translation gives CASSTTGEYYEQYF.

J is TRBJ2-5 and V is TRBV11-3, with 9 positions matching TRBD2. J was trimmed by 1 base and V by 6 bases; bases with no gene match: 12. Germline V gives CDR1 SGHNT, CDR2 YENEEA. The CDR3 contains 17 residues. The DNA for the CDR3 is TGTGCCAGCAGTTTCGCCCTTAGCGGGGGAATCCAAGAGACCCAGTACTTC. Its translation: CASSFALSGGIQETQYF.

The chain has TRBV6-5 and TRBJ2-7, with 9 bases matching TRBD1. V trimming: 6 bases; J trimming: 1 base; junction bases outside the gene matches: 4. Per the germline V gene, CDR1 is MNHEY and CDR2 is SVGAGI. This CDR3 spans 14 amino acids. The CDR3 coding sequence is TGTGCCAGCAGGACGGGACAGGGTTCCTACGAGCAGTACTTC. Amino acid sequence: CASRTGQGSYEQYF.

This clone has just one count. The J gene is TRBJ1-6, the V gene TRBV10-1; D perhaps matches TRBD1 (6 bases). The V gene's germline CDR1 is WNHNN and CDR2 SYGVQD (reference sequence). The CDR3 length is 16 residues. V lost 0 bases and J lost 5, with 11 bases in between. CDR3 in DNA: TGCGCCAGCAGTGAGTCCCTGGACAGAGATAATTCACCCCTCCACTTT. Protein: CASSESLDRDNSPLHF.

A few counts support this clone. The chain employs TRBV3-1 (or the pseudogene TRBV3-2) and TRBJ2-7; D remains ambiguous. The germline V and J ends were trimmed by 1 base and 7 bases, with 8 bases remaining between them. Germline values: CDR1 LGHDT, CDR2 YNNKEL (reference sequence). The CDR3 contains 12 residues. The CDR3 DNA reads as TGTGCCAGCAGCCAAGTGAGGTATGAGCAGTACTTC. It specifies CASSQVRYEQYF.

This chain uses TRBV11-2 with TRBJ1-5; the D is unclear. Deletions cut 3 bases from V and 1 base from J, with 10 bases between. The germline V gene encodes CDR1 SGHAT and CDR2 FQNNGV. The CDR3 is 15 residues long. CDR3 amino acids: CASSFSGSSNQPQHF. The CDR3 region has the DNA TGTGCCAGCAGCTTTTCGGGGAGCAGCAATCAGCCCCAGCATTTT.

This clone was seen just once. The chain employs TRBV2 and TRBJ1-2, with no clear D. The germline V and J ends were trimmed by 4 bases and 6 bases, with 15 bases remaining between them. The CDR3 loop spans 14 amino acids. CDR1 and CDR2 (germline): SNHLY, FYNNEI. The CDR3 region is CASSGSRVGDGYTF. CDR3 DNA: TGTGCCAGCAGTGGTTCAAGGGTCGGGGATGGCTACACCTTC.

This chain uses TRBV7-2 with TRBJ2-3; D possibly corresponds to TRBD1 (5 bases). Germline V gene lookup returns CDR1 SGHTA and CDR2 FQGNSA. V dropped 2 bases and J dropped 0 bases, with 12 bases sitting between them. This CDR3 spans 16 amino acids. As DNA, the CDR3 is TGTGCCAGCAGCTTATTCCCAGGGCCGAGCACAGATACGCAGTATTTT. Translating it yields CASSLFPGPSTDTQYF.

J is TRBJ2-5 and V is TRBV5-4, with 8 bases identical to TRBD2. V gave up 0 bases and J gave up 5 bases; unmatched junction bases: 9. Germline lookup yields CDR1 SGHNT and CDR2 YYREEE (reference sequence). This CDR3 has 16 amino acids. CDR3 sequence: CASSLATGTRQETQYF. CDR3 bases: TGTGCCAGCAGCTTGGCAACCGGGACTAGGCAGGAGACCCAGTACTTC.

The chain joins TRBV30 to TRBJ2-5; possibly TRBD2 for D (7 bases). Trimming shortened V by 5 bases and J by 2 bases, and 18 bases separated the two germline ends. The CDR3 is 15 amino acids. Germline assignment: CDR1 GTSNPN and CDR2 SVGIG (reference sequence). CDR3 nucleotide sequence: TGTGCCTGGGGGAGGGCAGGGGTCCTACAAGAGACCCAGTACTTC. Its translation: CAWGRAGVLQETQYF.

This rearrangement joins TRBV10-2 to TRBJ1-2; 9 bases align to TRBD1. The CDR3 consists of 13 residues. J gave up 7 bases and V 6 bases, and 6 bases lay outside the gene matches. Looked up from germline, CDR1 is WSHSY and CDR2 is SAAADI. Here the CDR3 DNA reads TGCGCCAGCAGCCGGGACAGGGTAGCTGGCTACACCTTC. This codes for CASSRDRVAGYTF.

The CDR3 DNA reads as TGTGCCAGCAGCCTCAAAGGGGGTTCTACGAAGCAGTACTTC. Protein: CASSLKGGSTKQYF. The chain employs TRBV3-1 (or the pseudogene TRBV3-2) and TRBJ2-7; tentative D call: TRBD1 (6 bases). Germline lookup yields CDR1 LGHDT and CDR2 YNNKEL (reference sequence). V was clipped by 4 bases and J by 8 bases, with 18 bases between them. The CDR3 extends over 14 amino acids.

This chain uses TRBV7-9 with TRBJ1-1, with 7 nucleotides matching TRBD1. V lost 5 bases, J lost 5 bases, and 8 bases stayed unmatched. Germline values: CDR1 SEHNR, CDR2 FQNEAQ (reference sequence). The CDR3 extends over 14 amino acids. CDR3 loop: CASSVERGRTEAFF. The CDR3 nucleotides are TGTGCCAGCAGCGTAGAAAGGGGGCGGACTGAAGCTTTCTTT.

The V gene is TRBV1, the J gene TRBJ2-7; the table assigns TRBD2, which was not confirmed against the DNA. TRBV1 is termed a pseudogene. The CDR3 length is 15 residues. The CDR3 sequence is CTSSPGEVGSYEQYF. The CDR3, as DNA: TGCACCAGCAGCCCCGGGGAGGTGGGCTCCTACGAGCAGTACTTC.

The rearrangement links TRBV6-6 to TRBJ2-5; D unclear. Germline values: CDR1 MNHNY, CDR2 SVGAGI (reference sequence). This CDR3 is 14 amino acids long. V lost 0 bases and J lost 2, with 7 bases in between. CDR3 protein: CASSYSEHQETQYF. The CDR3 nucleotides read TGTGCCAGCAGTTACTCGGAGCATCAAGAGACCCAGTACTTC.

J is TRBJ2-5 and V is TRBV15; D is ambiguous. The CDR3 sequence is 14 residues long. Germline CDR1 reads LNHNV; CDR2 reads YYDKDF (reference sequence). Deletions cut 1 base from V and 5 bases from J, with 11 bases between. The CDR3 bases are TGTGCCACCAGCAGAGGTGGGCCCAGGGAGACCCAGTACTTC. This translates into CATSRGGPRETQYF.

This chain connects TRBV27 to TRBJ1-6; tentatively, D is TRBD1 (5 bases). CDR3 length: 17 residues. CDR1 and CDR2 (germline): MNHEY, SMNVEV (reference sequence). Trimming cost V 2 bases and J 6 bases, with 17 bases left between them. The DNA for the CDR3 is TGTGCCAGCAGTTTAAGGTTGGCTGGGGGGATTAATTCACCCCTCCACTTT. It translates to CASSLRLAGGINSPLHF.